The 19 T cell receptor beta chains given below trace back to one sample, sequenced in a study of T cell responses to AZD1222 COVID-19 vaccine (TCRdb year 2021). The sample's time point, from its label and the paper: baseline before first vaccination. The method behind the library was the immunoSEQ multiplex PCR assay. The source is immuneACCESS, and TCRdb retained only in-frame sequences with V and J called. Part of the clones is not carried over; for the studies checked, unresolved V genes explain less than half of this, and the remainder is unexplained. This sample gives more than 100,000 clones in total; about 90% of them show up just once. 20% to 25% of the sample rests with the top ten. The specimen comprised peripheral blood, sampled on day 0 of AZD1222 vaccination. The receptor set was obtained from an adult in good health.

Only one count was recorded for this clone. The V call is TRBV28, the J call TRBJ1-2, with a weak D call TRBD1 (6 bases). Germline CDR1 and CDR2: MDHEN and SYDVKM. The germline V and J ends were trimmed by 6 bases and 5 bases, with 13 bases remaining between them. The CDR3 length is 13 residues. The CDR3 DNA is TGTGCCAGCAGCCCAGGGGAACGGTATGGCTACACCTTC. This translates into CASSPGERYGYTF.

This chain links TRBV5-1 with TRBJ1-6; 10 bases align to TRBD1. This CDR3 region has 14 residues. Germline V gene data show CDR1 as SGHRS and CDR2 as YFSETQ. Trimming at V came to 4 bases and at J to 14 bases, leaving 9 bases not matched to a gene. CDR3 sequence: CASSPGQGVDSLHF. The CDR3 nucleotides are TGCGCCAGCAGCCCAGGACAGGGGGTTGACTCCCTCCACTTT.

The rearrangement uses TRBV28 and TRBJ1-6; maybe TRBD1 (5 bases). Trimming left V 10 bases short and J 9 bases short, with 19 bases between. Germline V gives CDR1 MDHEN, CDR2 SYDVKM. The CDR3 has 14 amino acids. The CDR3, as DNA: TGTGCCATCCCAGACGGCCCTGGGGGTTCACCCCTCCACTTT. The encoded protein is CAIPDGPGGSPLHF.

The chain joins TRBV7-8 to TRBJ2-1; D tentatively reads TRBD1 or TRBD2 (5 bases each). CDR3 size: 14 residues. In germline, CDR1 is SGHVS, CDR2 FQNEAQ. V lost 7 bases to trimming and J lost 0 bases, with 10 bases between them. CDR3 coding DNA: TGTGCCAGCATCGGGGCTGTCTCCTACAATGAGCAGTTCTTC. Amino acids: CASIGAVSYNEQFF.

The rearrangement links TRBV5-1 to TRBJ2-3; TRBD2 aligns across 9 bases. The CDR3 runs 15 residues. J was trimmed by 7 bases and V by 2 bases; bases with no gene match: 8. Per the germline V gene, CDR1 is SGHRS and CDR2 is YFSETQ. The CDR3 DNA follows: TGCGCCAGCAGCTTCGAAGCGGGGGGCGTGAATACGCAGTATTTT. Its protein is CASSFEAGGVNTQYF.

This chain connects TRBV6-2 or TRBV6-3 to TRBJ2-7; the match to TRBD2 covers 9 bases. CDR1 and CDR2 from the germline V gene are MNHEY and SVGEGT. With 4 bases clipped from V and 2 bases from J, the junction kept 9 bases outside the gene matches. The CDR3 runs 16 residues. In nucleotides, the CDR3 is TGTGCCAGCAGTTTAGCGGGGGCGACCGCTACCTACGAGCAGTACTTC. It specifies CASSLAGATATYEQYF.

The chain joins TRBV19 to TRBJ2-1, with D unresolved. This CDR3 has 13 amino acids. Deletions cut 4 bases from V and 3 bases from J, with 7 bases between. Germline CDR1 LNHDA, CDR2 SQIVND (reference sequence). This chain's CDR3 is CASSRSIYNEQFF. The CDR3 bases are TGTGCCAGTAGTAGATCTATCTACAATGAGCAGTTCTTC.

The gene calls are TRBV6-4 and TRBJ2-1; possible D gene TRBD1, 5 bases. The V end lost 0 bases, the J end lost 5 bases, and 5 bases lay between the germline ends. The CDR3 consists of 13 residues. CDR1 and CDR2 (germline): MRHNA, SNTAGT. The CDR3 spells CASSDSDNNEQFF. CDR3 sequence (DNA): TGTGCCAGCAGTGACTCGGACAACAATGAGCAGTTCTTC.

CDR3 DNA sequence: TGTGCCAGCAGCGTAGCCGGACAAGTTCTTCCCTACGAGCAGTACTTC. The encoded protein is CASSVAGQVLPYEQYF. This sequence joins TRBV9 and TRBJ2-7, with a possible D match to TRBD1 (5 bases). Between the trimmed V and J ends, which lost 0 bases and 2 bases, there was a span of 15 bases. The CDR3 extends over 16 amino acids. Germline V CDR1 and CDR2: SGDLS, YYNGEE.

The chain couples TRBV13 to TRBJ1-5; 7 bases fit TRBD1. V was clipped by 4 bases and J by 8 bases; unmatched bases: 2. This CDR3 spans 12 amino acids. CDR1 is PRHDT, CDR2 FYEKMQ, per germline (reference sequence). CDR3 sequence: CASSYTGEPQHF. The CDR3 coding sequence is TGTGCCAGCAGCTACACAGGGGAGCCCCAGCATTTT. Filled out from reference TRBV13 and TRBJ1-5, the complete variable domain reads AAGVIQSPRHLIKEKRETATLKCYPIPRHDTVYWYQQGPGQDPQFLISFYEKMQSDKGSIPDRFSAQQFSDYHSELNMSSLELGDSALYFCASSYTGEPQHFGDGTRLSIL.

CDR3 bases: TGTGCCAGCCGTGGACAGGGAAGACGACAGCCCCAGCATTTT. It encodes CASRGQGRRQPQHF. The chain couples TRBV19 to TRBJ1-5, with 8 nucleotides matching TRBD1. Germline V gene data show CDR1 as LNHDA and CDR2 as SQIVND (reference sequence). The junction had 11 bases not matched to a gene; V was cut back by 9 bases and J by 7 bases. The CDR3 extends over 14 amino acids.

This rearrangement joins TRBV7-2 to TRBJ1-6; 10 positions agree with TRBD1. J lost 8 bases, V lost 3 bases, and 4 bases had no gene match. CDR1 is SGHTA and CDR2 is FQGNSA in the germline V gene. This CDR3 is built from 15 residues. For the CDR3, the DNA is TGTGCCAGCAGCTTTCCGACAGGGGGCGATTCACCCCTCCACTTT. This gives the protein CASSFPTGGDSPLHF.

V and J are TRBV11-2 and TRBJ2-7, with TRBD1 matching over 8 bases. This CDR3 has 14 amino acids. Germline V gene lookup returns CDR1 SGHAT and CDR2 FQNNGV. Trimming took 5 bases from V and 3 from J; bases not matched to a gene: 6. The CDR3 nucleotides read TGTGCCAGCAGCCCAGGGACAGGAGGCTACGAGCAGTACTTC. Protein: CASSPGTGGYEQYF.

In nucleotides, the CDR3 is TGCAGTGCTAGGGTCGGGGAGCTGTTTTTT. It specifies CSARVGELFF. The chain recombines TRBV20-1 with TRBJ2-2; D unresolved. The CDR3 spans 10 residues. The V end lost 3 bases, the J end lost 7 bases, and 3 bases lay between the germline ends. CDR1 and CDR2 (germline): DFQATT, SNEGSKA (reference sequence).

The table lists this clone with a count of one. The rearrangement uses TRBV6-2 or TRBV6-3 and TRBJ2-1; TRBD1 is a possible D gene (5 bases). Trimming removed 6 bases at V and 7 bases at J, with 10 bases between. The CDR3 covers 12 residues. Germline V gene lookup returns CDR1 MNHEY and CDR2 SVGEGT. The DNA for the CDR3 is TGTGCCAGCAGCCTCCGGACAAATGAGCAGTTCTTC. Its protein is CASSLRTNEQFF.

This chain connects TRBV7-2 to TRBJ2-2, with D unclear. With 1 base removed from V and 3 bases from J, the gap between germline ends came to 12 bases. CDR1 is SGHTA, CDR2 FQGNSA, per germline. This CDR3 has 16 residues. This CDR3 is CASSLVQATYTGELFF. For the CDR3, the DNA is TGTGCCAGCAGCTTAGTTCAGGCAACTTACACCGGGGAGCTGTTTTTT.

The CDR3 loop is CASSNDWRGGGDTQYF. DNA of the CDR3: TGTGCCAGTAGTAATGATTGGCGGGGGGGTGGAGATACGCAGTATTTT. The chain carries TRBV19 and TRBJ2-3, with 9 bases matching TRBD2. The CDR3 is 16 amino acids. The germline V gene has CDR1 LNHDA and CDR2 SQIVND (reference sequence). J lost 5 bases, V lost 4 bases, and 10 bases had no gene match.

This chain joins TRBV10-3 and TRBJ2-7; possible D gene TRBD1, 6 bases. The germline V gene has CDR1 ENHRY and CDR2 SYGVKD. The CDR3 loop spans 14 amino acids. Trimming pared 0 bases from V and 6 bases from J, leaving 12 bases between. DNA for the CDR3: TGTGCCATCAGTGAGTCATGGGGGCAGCGCGAGCAGTACTTC. Its translation: CAISESWGQREQYF.

CDR3 sequence reads: CSVEILFGGPTEAFF. CDR3 sequence (DNA): TGCAGCGTTGAGATCCTCTTTGGGGGCCCCACTGAAGCTTTCTTT. The V call is TRBV29-1, the J call TRBJ1-1; a possible D gene is TRBD1 (6 bases). Germline values: CDR1 SQVTM, CDR2 ANQGSEA. CDR3 size: 15 residues. Trimming took 3 bases from V and 4 from J, leaving 18 bases between them.